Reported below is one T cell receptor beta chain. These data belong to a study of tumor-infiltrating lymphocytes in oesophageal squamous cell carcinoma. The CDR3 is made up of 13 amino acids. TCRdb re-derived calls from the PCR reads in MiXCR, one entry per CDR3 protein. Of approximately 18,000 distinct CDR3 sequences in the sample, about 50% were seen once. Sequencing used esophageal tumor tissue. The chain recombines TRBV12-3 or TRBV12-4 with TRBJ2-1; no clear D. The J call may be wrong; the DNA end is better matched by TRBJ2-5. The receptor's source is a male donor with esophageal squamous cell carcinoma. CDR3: CASSSSAGETQYF. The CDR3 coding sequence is TGTGCCAGCAGTTCCTCCGCTGGGGAGACCCAGTACTTC.